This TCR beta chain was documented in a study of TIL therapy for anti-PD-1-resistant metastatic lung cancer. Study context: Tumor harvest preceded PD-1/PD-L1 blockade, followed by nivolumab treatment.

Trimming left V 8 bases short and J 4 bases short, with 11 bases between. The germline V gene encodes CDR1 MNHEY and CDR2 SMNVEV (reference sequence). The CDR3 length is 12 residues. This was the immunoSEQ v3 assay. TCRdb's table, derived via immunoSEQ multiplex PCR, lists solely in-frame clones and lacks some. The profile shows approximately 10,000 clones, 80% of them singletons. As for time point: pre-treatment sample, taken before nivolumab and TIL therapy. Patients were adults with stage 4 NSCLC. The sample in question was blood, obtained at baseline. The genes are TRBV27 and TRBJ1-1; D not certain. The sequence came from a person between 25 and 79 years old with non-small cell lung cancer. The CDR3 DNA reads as TGTGCCAGCGCCGACCGAGGCACTGAAGCTTTCTTT. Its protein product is CASADRGTEAFF.